This T cell receptor beta chain is from a study of beta chain features in type 1 diabetes. The CDR3 contains 13 residues. The germline gives CDR1 SGHDT, CDR2 YYEEEE. The junction had 7 bases not matched to a gene; V was cut back by 4 bases and J by 9 bases. This clone appeared a few times. Sequenced material consisted of expressed TCRB transcripts (all of the isolated RNA was reverse transcribed). The method was immunoSEQ multiplex PCR; TCRdb's version includes in-frame clones alone and lacks a portion of them. This sample carries fewer than 550,000 clones, about an eighth of them seen once, and the ten largest clones take 0.04% to 0.05%.

The clonotype comes from a woman between 18 and 29 years old in good health. This chain joins TRBV5-6 and TRBJ2-1; 7 bases line up with TRBD2. The sequenced sample consisted of naive CD4+ T cells from blood. CDR3: CASSPVASGEQFF. The CDR3 DNA follows: TGTGCCAGCAGCCCGGTGGCTAGCGGTGAGCAGTTCTTC. The whole variable domain, remainder taken from reference TRBV5-6 and TRBJ2-1, is DAGVTQSPTHLIKTRGQQVTLRCSPKSGHDTVSWYQQALGQGPQFIFQYYEEEERQRGNFPDRFSGHQFPNYSSELNVNALLLGDSALYLCASSPVASGEQFFGPGTRLTVL.